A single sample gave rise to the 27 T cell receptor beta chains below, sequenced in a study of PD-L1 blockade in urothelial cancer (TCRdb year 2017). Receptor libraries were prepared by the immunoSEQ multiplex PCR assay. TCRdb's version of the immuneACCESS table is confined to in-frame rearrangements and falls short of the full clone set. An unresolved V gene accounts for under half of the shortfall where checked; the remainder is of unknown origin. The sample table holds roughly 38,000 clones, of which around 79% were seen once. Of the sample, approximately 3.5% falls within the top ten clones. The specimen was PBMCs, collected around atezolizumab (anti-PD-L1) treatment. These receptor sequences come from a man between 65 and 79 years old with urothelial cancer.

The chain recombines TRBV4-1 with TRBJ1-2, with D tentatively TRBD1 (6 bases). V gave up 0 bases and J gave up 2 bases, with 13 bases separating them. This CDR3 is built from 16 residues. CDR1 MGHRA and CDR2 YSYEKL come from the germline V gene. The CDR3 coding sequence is TGCGCCAGCAGCCAAGATAGGTGGCAGGGGAACTATGGCTACACCTTC. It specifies CASSQDRWQGNYGYTF.

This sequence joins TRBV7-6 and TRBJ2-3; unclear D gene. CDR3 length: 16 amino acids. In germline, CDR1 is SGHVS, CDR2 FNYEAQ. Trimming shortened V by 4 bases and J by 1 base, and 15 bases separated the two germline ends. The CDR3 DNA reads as TGTGCCAGCAGCTCCCGGCCTAATGAGGGCACAGATACGCAGTATTTT. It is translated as CASSSRPNEGTDTQYF.

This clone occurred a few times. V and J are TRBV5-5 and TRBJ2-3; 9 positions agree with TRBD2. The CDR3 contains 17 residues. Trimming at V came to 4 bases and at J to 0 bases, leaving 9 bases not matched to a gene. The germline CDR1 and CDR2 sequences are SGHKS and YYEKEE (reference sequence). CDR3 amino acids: CASSPGGLAGSTDTQYF. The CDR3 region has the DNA TGTGCCAGCAGCCCGGGGGGCCTAGCGGGGAGCACAGATACGCAGTATTTT.

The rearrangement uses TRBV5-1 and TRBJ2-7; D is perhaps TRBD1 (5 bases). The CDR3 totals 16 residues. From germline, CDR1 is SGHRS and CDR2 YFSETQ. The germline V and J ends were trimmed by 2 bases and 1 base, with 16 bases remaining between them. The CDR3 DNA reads TGCGCCAGCAGCTTCCAAGACAGTCCACCTTCCTACGAGCAGTACTTC. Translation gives CASSFQDSPPSYEQYF.

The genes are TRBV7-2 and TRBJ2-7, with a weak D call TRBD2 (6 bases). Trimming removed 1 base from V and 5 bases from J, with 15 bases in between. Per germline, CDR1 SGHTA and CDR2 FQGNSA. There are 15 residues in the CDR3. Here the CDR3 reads CASSLGGGPVHEQYF. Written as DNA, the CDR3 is TGTGCCAGCAGCTTAGGTGGAGGGCCCGTCCACGAGCAGTACTTC.

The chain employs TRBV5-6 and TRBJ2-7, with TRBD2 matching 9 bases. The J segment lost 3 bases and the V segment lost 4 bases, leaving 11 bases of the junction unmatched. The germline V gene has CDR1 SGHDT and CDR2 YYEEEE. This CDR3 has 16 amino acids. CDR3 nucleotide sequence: TGTGCCAGCAGCCACACGGGTAGCGGGAGAAACTACGAGCAGTACTTC. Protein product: CASSHTGSGRNYEQYF.

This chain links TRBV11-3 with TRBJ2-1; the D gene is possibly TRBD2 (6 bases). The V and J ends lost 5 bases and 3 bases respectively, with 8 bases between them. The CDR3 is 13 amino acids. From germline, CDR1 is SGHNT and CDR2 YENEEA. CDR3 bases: TGTGCCAGCAGCGGGGGGTACTACAATGAGCAGTTCTTC. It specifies CASSGGYYNEQFF.

For the CDR3, the DNA is TGTGCCAGCAGTGAAGTGAGACAGGGTCACGGGAAAGCTTTCTTT. Translation: CASSEVRQGHGKAFF. The chain combines TRBV2 with TRBJ1-1; 7 nucleotides line up with TRBD1. V shed 1 base and J 9 bases; nucleotides not matched to a gene: 11. The germline V gene encodes CDR1 SNHLY and CDR2 FYNNEI. The CDR3 covers 15 residues.

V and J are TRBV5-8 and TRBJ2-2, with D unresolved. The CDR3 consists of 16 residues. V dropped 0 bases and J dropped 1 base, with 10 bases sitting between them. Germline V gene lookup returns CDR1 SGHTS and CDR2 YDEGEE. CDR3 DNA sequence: TGTGCCAGCAGCTTGGTCGATACCGGGAACACCGGGGAGCTGTTTTTT. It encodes CASSLVDTGNTGELFF.

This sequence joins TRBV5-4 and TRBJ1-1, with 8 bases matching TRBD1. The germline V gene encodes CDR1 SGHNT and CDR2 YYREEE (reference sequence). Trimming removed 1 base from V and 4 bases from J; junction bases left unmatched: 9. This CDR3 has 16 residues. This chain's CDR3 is CASSLTGGKSPTEAFF. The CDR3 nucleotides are TGTGCCAGCAGCTTGACAGGGGGGAAAAGCCCCACTGAAGCTTTCTTT.

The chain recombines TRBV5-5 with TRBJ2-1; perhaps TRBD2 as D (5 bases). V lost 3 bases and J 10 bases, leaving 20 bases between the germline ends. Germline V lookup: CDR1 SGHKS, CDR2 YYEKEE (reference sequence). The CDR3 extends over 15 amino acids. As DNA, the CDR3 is TGTGCCAGCAGCTCCCAGGCCGGGATTCCGGGAGAGCAGTTCTTC. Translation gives CASSSQAGIPGEQFF.

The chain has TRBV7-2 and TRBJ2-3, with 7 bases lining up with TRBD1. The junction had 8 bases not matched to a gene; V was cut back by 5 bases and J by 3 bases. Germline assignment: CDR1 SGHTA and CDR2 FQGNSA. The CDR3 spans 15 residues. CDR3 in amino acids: CASSPHRGRTDTQYF. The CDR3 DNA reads TGTGCCAGCAGCCCGCACAGGGGAAGGACAGATACGCAGTATTTT.

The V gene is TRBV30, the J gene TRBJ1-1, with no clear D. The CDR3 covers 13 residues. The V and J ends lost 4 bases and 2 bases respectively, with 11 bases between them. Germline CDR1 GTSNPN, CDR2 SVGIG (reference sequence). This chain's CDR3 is CAWTLGYNTEAFF. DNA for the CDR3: TGTGCCTGGACCCTAGGATACAACACTGAAGCTTTCTTT.

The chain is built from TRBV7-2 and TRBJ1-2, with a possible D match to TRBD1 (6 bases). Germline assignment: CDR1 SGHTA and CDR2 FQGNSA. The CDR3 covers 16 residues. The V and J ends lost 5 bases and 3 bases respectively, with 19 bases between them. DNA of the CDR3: TGTGCCAGCAGCCCATCGGGGGGGCTCGGTGACTATGGCTACACCTTC. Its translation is CASSPSGGLGDYGYTF.

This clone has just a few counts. For the CDR3, the DNA is TGTGCCAGCAGCCCCCACTTGGGGCATTCACCCCTCCACTTT. It specifies CASSPHLGHSPLHF. This chain joins TRBV14 and TRBJ1-6; D might be TRBD1 (5 bases). V was clipped by 4 bases and J by 8 bases, with 12 bases between them. The germline gives CDR1 SGHDN, CDR2 FVKESK. The length of the CDR3 is 14 residues.

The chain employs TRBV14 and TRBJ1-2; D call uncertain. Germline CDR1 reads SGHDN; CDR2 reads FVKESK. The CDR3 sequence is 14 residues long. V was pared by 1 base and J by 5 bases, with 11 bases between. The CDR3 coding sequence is TGTGCCAGCAGCCAAGGACGGCGGAAATATGGCTACACCTTC. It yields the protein CASSQGRRKYGYTF.

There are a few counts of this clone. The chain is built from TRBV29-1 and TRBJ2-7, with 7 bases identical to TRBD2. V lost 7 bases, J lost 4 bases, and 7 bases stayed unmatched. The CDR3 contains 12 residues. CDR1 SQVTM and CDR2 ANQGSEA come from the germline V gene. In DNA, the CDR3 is TGCAGCGCTTCCCCGGGGGGATACGAGCAGTACTTC. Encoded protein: CSASPGGYEQYF.

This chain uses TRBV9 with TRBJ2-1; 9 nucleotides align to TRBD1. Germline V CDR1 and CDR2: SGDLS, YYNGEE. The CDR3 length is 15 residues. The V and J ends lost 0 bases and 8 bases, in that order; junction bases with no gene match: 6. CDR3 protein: CASSVAGQGLHEQFF. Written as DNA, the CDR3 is TGTGCCAGCAGCGTAGCGGGACAGGGCTTACATGAGCAGTTCTTC. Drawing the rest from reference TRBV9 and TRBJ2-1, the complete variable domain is DSGVTQTPKHLITATGQRVTLRCSPRSGDLSVYWYQQSLDQGLQFLIQYYNGEERAKGNILERFSAQQFPDLHSELNLSSLELGDSALYFCASSVAGQGLHEQFFGPGTRLTVL.

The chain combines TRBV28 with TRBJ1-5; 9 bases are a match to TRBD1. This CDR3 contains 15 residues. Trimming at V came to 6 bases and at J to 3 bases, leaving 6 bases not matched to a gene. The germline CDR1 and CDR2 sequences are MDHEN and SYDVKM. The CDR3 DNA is TGTGCCAGCAGGCCACAGGGGGCCGACAATCAGCCCCAGCATTTT. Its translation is CASRPQGADNQPQHF.

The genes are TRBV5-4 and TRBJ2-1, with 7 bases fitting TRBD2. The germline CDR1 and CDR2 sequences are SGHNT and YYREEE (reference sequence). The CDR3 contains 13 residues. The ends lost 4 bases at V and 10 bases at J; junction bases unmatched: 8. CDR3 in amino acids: CASSPRREAEQFF. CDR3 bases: TGTGCCAGCAGCCCTCGACGGGAGGCAGAGCAGTTCTTC.

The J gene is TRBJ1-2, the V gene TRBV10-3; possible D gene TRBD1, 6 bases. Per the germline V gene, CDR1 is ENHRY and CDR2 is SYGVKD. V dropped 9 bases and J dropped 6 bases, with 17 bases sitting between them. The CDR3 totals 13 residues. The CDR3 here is CAMRPGQTDGYTF. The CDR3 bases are TGTGCCATGAGACCGGGACAAACAGATGGCTACACCTTC.

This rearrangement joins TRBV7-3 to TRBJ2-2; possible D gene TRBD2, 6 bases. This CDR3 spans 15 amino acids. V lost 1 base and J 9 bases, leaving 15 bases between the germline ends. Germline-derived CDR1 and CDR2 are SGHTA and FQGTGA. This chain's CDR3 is CASSLIAAGGRELFF. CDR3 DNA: TGTGCCAGCAGCTTAATTGCAGCGGGCGGCCGGGAGCTGTTTTTT.

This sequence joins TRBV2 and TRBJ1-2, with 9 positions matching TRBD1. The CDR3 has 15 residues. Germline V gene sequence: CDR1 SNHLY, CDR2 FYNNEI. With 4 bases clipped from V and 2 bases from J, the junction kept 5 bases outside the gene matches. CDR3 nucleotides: TGTGCCAGCAGTGTCAGGACAGGGGCCAACTATGGCTACACCTTC. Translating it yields CASSVRTGANYGYTF. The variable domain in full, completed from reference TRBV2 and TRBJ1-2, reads EPEVTQTPSHQVTQMGQEVILRCVPISNHLYFYWYRQILGQKVEFLVSFYNNEISEKSEIFDDQFSVERPDGSNFTLKIRSTKLEDSAMYFCASSVRTGANYGYTFGSGTRLTVV.

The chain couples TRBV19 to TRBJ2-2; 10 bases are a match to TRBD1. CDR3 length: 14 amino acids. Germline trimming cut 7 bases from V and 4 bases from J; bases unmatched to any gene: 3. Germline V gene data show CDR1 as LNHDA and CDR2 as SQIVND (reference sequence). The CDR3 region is CASIRTGGTGELFF. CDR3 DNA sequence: TGTGCCAGTATTAGGACAGGGGGCACCGGGGAGCTGTTTTTT.

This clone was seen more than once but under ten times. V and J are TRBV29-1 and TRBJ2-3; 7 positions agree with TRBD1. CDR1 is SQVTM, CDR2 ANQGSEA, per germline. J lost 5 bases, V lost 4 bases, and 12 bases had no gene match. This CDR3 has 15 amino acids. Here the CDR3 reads CSVGTSRQGQDTQYF. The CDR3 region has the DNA TGCAGCGTTGGTACCTCGAGACAGGGACAAGATACGCAGTATTTT.

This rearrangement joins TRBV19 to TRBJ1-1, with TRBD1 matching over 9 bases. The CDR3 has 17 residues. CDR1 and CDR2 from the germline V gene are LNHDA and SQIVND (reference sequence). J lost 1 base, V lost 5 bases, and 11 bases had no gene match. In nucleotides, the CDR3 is TGTGCCAGTAGTCAAAGGACAGGGGAGGTCCCGAACACTGAAGCTTTCTTT. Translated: CASSQRTGEVPNTEAFF.

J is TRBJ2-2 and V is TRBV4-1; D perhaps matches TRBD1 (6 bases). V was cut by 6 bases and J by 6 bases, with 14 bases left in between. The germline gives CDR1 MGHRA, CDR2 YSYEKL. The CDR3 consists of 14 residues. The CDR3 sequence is CASRVNTGSGELFF. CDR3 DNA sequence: TGCGCCAGCAGGGTTAATACAGGGTCCGGGGAGCTGTTTTTT.